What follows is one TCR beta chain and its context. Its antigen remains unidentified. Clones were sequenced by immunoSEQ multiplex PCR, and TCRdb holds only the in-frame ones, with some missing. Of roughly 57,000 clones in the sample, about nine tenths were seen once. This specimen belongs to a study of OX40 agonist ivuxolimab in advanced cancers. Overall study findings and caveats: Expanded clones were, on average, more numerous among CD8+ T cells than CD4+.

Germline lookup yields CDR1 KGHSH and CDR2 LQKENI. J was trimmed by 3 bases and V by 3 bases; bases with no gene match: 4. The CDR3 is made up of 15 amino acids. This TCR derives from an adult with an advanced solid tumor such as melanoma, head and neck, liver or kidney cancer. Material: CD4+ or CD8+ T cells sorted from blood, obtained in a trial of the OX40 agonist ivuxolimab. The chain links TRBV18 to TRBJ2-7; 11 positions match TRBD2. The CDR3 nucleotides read TGTGCCAGCTCACCGACTAGCGGGACTAGCTACGAGCAGTACTTC. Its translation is CASSPTSGTSYEQYF.